The subject of this entry is one T cell receptor (beta chain). Its antigen is undetermined. Treatment reported: oral pan-JAK inhibitor, 5-10 mg twice daily. Sampling of alopecia areata patients yielded lesional scalp punch biopsies as well as peripheral blood. The CDR3 runs 14 residues. CDR1 is SEHNR and CDR2 is FQNEAQ in the germline V gene (reference sequence). V shed 5 bases and J 2 bases; nucleotides not matched to a gene: 6. This sample is drawn from a study of CD8+ T cells in alopecia areata. The overall study: Those patients who were treated received oral tofacitinib, which was given at 5 to 10 mg twice daily for moderate-to-severe alopecia areata.

Sequencing relied on a cDNA template that was reverse transcribed from extracted RNA. Libraries were prepared by immunoSEQ multiplex PCR; TCRdb keeps only in-frame clonotypes and omits some of them. The sample shows about 90,000 clones, around 44% of them seen only once. Study outcomes and limitations: Persistence of many expanded lesional clones was seen in scalp and blood during tofacitinib. Scalp clonality and expanded CD8+ clones among the top 100 showed significant decreases with tofacitinib.

This TCR was sampled from a human donor with alopecia areata. V and J are TRBV7-9 and TRBJ2-7, with 7 bases identical to TRBD1. This specimen was CD8+ T cells sorted from blood, taken at week 24, from a patient treated with tofacitinib. The CDR3 DNA reads TGTGCCAGCAGCGACCGGGACAGCACCTACGAGCAGTACTTC. Protein sequence: CASSDRDSTYEQYF. Drawing the rest from reference TRBV7-9 and TRBJ2-7, the complete variable domain is DTGVSQNPRHKITKRGQNVTFRCDPISEHNRLYWYRQTLGQGPEFLTYFQNEAQLEKSRLLSDRFSAERPKGSFSTLEIQRTEQGDSAMYLCASSDRDSTYEQYFGPGTRLTVT.